A selection of T cell receptor beta chains follows, all from one sample in a study of CD8 T cells in Susac syndrome. TCRdb itself ran the immunoSEQ multiplex PCR reads through MiXCR, one entry per CDR3 protein. The sample includes some 300,000 distinct CDR3 sequences, almost 85% of them seen just once. Sequenced sample: CD8+ T cells from PBMCs. The receptors were gathered from a human donor with multiple sclerosis. Both conserved end residues are part of each CDR3.

j_call v_call cdr3_aa
TRBJ2-1 TRBV6-2/TRBV6-3 CASSYSIGGNEQFF
TRBJ2-2 TRBV7-9 CASSLLQGVNTGELFF
TRBJ1-1 TRBV6-2/TRBV6-3 CASSSPENTEAFF
TRBJ2-1 TRBV28 CASRTRLAGYDNEQFF
TRBJ1-5 TRBV19 CASSLWTGGSNQPQHF
TRBJ1-2 TRBV5-6 CASSLGGAGALYGYTF
TRBJ2-3 TRBV4-3 CASSQTTSGRSDTQYF
TRBJ2-7 TRBV27 CASSFRTSGSPTHEQYF
TRBJ1-2 TRBV9 CASSSWTVNYGYTF
TRBJ2-3 TRBV12-3/TRBV12-4 CASKEREGRDTQYF
TRBJ2-2 TRBV24-1 CATSDFASGSTGELFF
TRBJ2-1 TRBV28 CASRFLVETDEQFF
TRBJ2-6 TRBV11-2 CASSLGTGGFSGANVLTF
TRBJ2-7 TRBV5-6 CASSLVGGLAVSDEQYF
TRBJ1-1 TRBV6-2/TRBV6-3 CASSFFFVGTEAFF
TRBJ2-7 TRBV3-1 CASSQFTYEQYF
TRBJ2-1 TRBV5-6 CASSDDRTIYEQFF
TRBJ2-2 TRBV5-6 CASSLAHGVNTGELFF
TRBJ1-1 TRBV27 CASRSYGDRGYTEAFF
TRBJ2-7 TRBV28 CASSFGRIQPYEQYF
TRBJ1-2 TRBV9 CASSVVQGGSGYTF
TRBJ1-1 TRBV10-3 CATERPSGSTEAFF
TRBJ2-3 TRBV6-6 CASSQGTKRNTDTQYF
TRBJ2-3 TRBV4-3 CASSQERAPADTQYF